This is a list of T cell receptor beta chains from one sample in a study of blood T cell repertoires in COVID-19. Only in-frame clones appear in the TCRdb table, and some are missing; sequencing was by immunoSEQ multiplex PCR. Here the sample spans about 170,000 clones, around nine tenths being singletons. The material sequenced was peripheral blood. These receptors were obtained from a woman of 80 years or more with COVID-19, enrolled during active disease. The CDR3 runs from the conserved cysteine through the conserved F or W. D genes are given only for firm matches. Some rows mark clone size as missing; the rest say once, few, many or name a class of expanded clone.

V	size	J	D	CDR3	DNA
TRBV5-8	-	TRBJ2-5	TRBD2	CASSRGLAGVQETQYF	TGTGCCAGCAGCAGGGGACTAGCGGGAGTACAAGAGACCCAGTACTTC
TRBV24-1	once	TRBJ2-1	TRBD2	CATSDSGTSAFSYNEQFF	TGTGCCACCAGTGACTCCGGGACTAGCGCCTTCTCCTACAATGAGCAGTTCTTC
TRBV12-5	-	TRBJ2-3	TRBD1	CASGLLSGQGLTDTQYF	TGTGCTAGTGGTCTCCTGTCGGGACAGGGACTCACAGATACGCAGTATTTT
TRBV11-2	-	TRBJ1-5	-	CASSPAGQPQHF	TGTGCCAGCAGCCCCGCGGGTCAGCCCCAGCATTTT
TRBV18	-	TRBJ1-1	TRBD1	CASSPREGANTEAFF	TGTGCCAGCTCACCACGAGAGGGGGCCAACACTGAAGCTTTCTTT
TRBV5-6	-	TRBJ2-7	TRBD2	CASSPGGIPPHEQYF	TGTGCCAGCAGCCCGGGAGGGATCCCACCCCACGAGCAGTACTTC
TRBV9	many	TRBJ1-2	TRBD1	CASSVGGGQVYGYTF	TGTGCCAGCAGCGTAGGTGGGGGACAGGTCTATGGCTACACCTTC
TRBV12-5	-	TRBJ1-1	-	CASALQGWEAFF	TGTGCTAGTGCACTTCAGGGTTGGGAAGCTTTCTTT
TRBV28	few	TRBJ1-2	TRBD1	CASIVSGQAYGYTF	TGTGCCAGCATTGTGTCCGGACAGGCTTATGGCTACACCTTC
TRBV5-4	-	TRBJ2-5	-	CASSLAGETQYF	TGTGCCAGCAGCTTGGCAGGGGAGACCCAGTACTTC
TRBV6-5	-	TRBJ1-5	TRBD1	CASRTGGAGQPQHF	TGTGCCAGCAGGACAGGGGGCGCGGGTCAGCCCCAGCATTTT
TRBV27	-	TRBJ2-7	-	CASSSRPFSFHSNSYEQYF	TGTGCCAGCAGTTCGCGCCCTTTTTCGTTCCATTCGAACTCCTACGAGCAGTACTTC
TRBV6-5	-	TRBJ1-4	-	CASSYDWRAEKLFF	TGTGCCAGCAGTTACGATTGGAGGGCTGAAAAACTGTTTTTT
TRBV5-1	-	TRBJ2-1	-	CASSYGTHYNEQFF	TGCGCCAGCAGCTACGGGACTCATTACAATGAGCAGTTCTTC
TRBV10-3	few	TRBJ1-5	-	CATRVSVDQPQHF	TGTGCCACCAGGGTTTCAGTGGATCAGCCCCAGCATTTT
TRBV7-2	-	TRBJ1-5	TRBD1	CASSQDRVENNQPQHF	TGTGCCAGCAGCCAAGACAGGGTAGAGAACAATCAGCCCCAGCATTTT
TRBV5-1	-	TRBJ2-2	TRBD2	CASRAGGNTGELFF	TGCGCCAGCAGAGCGGGAGGAAACACCGGGGAGCTGTTTTTT
TRBV15	-	TRBJ1-3	-	CATSSRGSGNTIYF	TGTGCCACCAGCAGTCGAGGATCTGGAAACACCATATATTTT
TRBV5-4	-	TRBJ2-3	-	CASSLYTGRPDTQYF	TGTGCCAGCAGCCTGTACACAGGAAGGCCAGATACGCAGTATTTT
TRBV18	-	TRBJ1-2	-	CASSPGGEYYGYTF	TGTGCCAGCTCACCAGGGGGCGAGTACTATGGCTACACCTTC
TRBV11-3	-	TRBJ1-1	-	CASSPGRGRVAGTEAFF	TGTGCCAGCAGCCCGGGGCGGGGGCGCGTGGCGGGCACTGAAGCTTTCTTT
TRBV3-1/TRBV3-2	-	TRBJ1-4	-	CASSQADEKLFF	TGTGCCAGCAGCCAGGCTGATGAAAAACTGTTTTTT
TRBV6-1	-	TRBJ2-5	-	CASSEYGQQETQYF	TGTGCCAGCAGTGAATACGGACAGCAAGAGACCCAGTACTTC
TRBV14	once	TRBJ2-1	-	CASSQIQGPYNEQFF	TGTGCCAGCAGCCAAATACAGGGCCCCTACAATGAGCAGTTCTTC
TRBV9	-	TRBJ1-2	TRBD1	CASSRDRGPGYGYTF	TGTGCCAGCAGTAGAGACAGGGGGCCCGGCTATGGCTACACCTTC
TRBV7-6	-	TRBJ1-2	TRBD1	CASSSGQTYGYTF	TGTGCCAGCAGCTCGGGACAGACGTATGGCTACACCTTC
TRBV28	-	TRBJ2-7	-	CASSSDSPYEQYF	TGTGCCAGCAGTTCCGACAGCCCCTACGAGCAGTACTTC
TRBV29-1	-	TRBJ1-3	-	CSVDLSGNTIYF	TGCAGCGTTGACTTATCTGGAAACACCATATATTTT
TRBV10-3	-	TRBJ2-1	-	CATSGLAGQFF	TGTGCCACATCTGGCTTGGCGGGACAGTTCTTC
TRBV19	-	TRBJ1-5	-	CASSIQGFRTQHF	TGTGCCAGTAGTATACAGGGTTTTAGGACCCAGCATTTT
TRBV5-1	-	TRBJ2-2	-	CASSLGSGNTGELFF	TGCGCCAGCAGCTTGGGTAGCGGAAACACCGGGGAGCTGTTTTTT